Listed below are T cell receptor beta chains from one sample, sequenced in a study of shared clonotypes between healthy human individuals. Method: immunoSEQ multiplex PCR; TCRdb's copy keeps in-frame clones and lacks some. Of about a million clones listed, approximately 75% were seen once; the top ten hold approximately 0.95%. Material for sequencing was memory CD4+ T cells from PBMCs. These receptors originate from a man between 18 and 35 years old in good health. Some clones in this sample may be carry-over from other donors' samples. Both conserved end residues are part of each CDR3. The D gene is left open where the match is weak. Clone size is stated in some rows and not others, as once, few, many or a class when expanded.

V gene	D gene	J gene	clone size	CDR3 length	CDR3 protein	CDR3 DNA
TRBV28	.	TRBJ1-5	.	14	CASREGPSRNPQHF	TGTGCCAGCAGAGAGGGACCTTCTAGAAACCCCCAGCATTTT
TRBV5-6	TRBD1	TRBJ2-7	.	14	CASSHRGLPHEQYF	TGTGCCAGCAGCCACAGGGGGCTCCCCCACGAGCAGTACTTC
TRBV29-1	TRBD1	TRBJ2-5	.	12	CSVEETGWTQYF	TGCAGCGTTGAAGAGACAGGGTGGACCCAGTACTTC
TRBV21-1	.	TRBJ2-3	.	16	CASSKAKGKGTDTQYF	TGTGCCAGCAGCAAAGCGAAAGGGAAGGGCACAGATACGCAGTATTTT
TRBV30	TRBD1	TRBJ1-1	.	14	CAWNIGGGNTEAFF	TGTGCCTGGAATATAGGGGGCGGGAACACTGAAGCTTTCTTT
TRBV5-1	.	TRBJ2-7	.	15	CASSLAGGQGYEQYF	TGCGCCAGCAGCTTGGCCGGGGGGCAAGGGTACGAGCAGTACTTC
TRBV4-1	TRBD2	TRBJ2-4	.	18	CASSPGLAGGLAKNIQYF	TGCGCCAGCAGCCCCGGACTAGCGGGAGGGCTAGCCAAAAACATTCAGTACTTC
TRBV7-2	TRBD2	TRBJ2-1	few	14	CASSFGGRGNEQFF	TGTGCCAGCAGCTTCGGCGGGAGGGGTAATGAGCAGTTCTTC
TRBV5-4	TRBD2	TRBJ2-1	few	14	CASSLTSGYNEQFF	TGTGCCAGCAGCTTGACTAGCGGCTACAATGAGCAGTTCTTC
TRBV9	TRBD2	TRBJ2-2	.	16	CASCPVQRGNTGELFF	TGTGCCAGCTGTCCGGTCCAGCGGGGAAACACCGGGGAGCTGTTTTTT
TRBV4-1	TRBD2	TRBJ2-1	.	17	CASSAWGLPNSYNEQFF	TGCGCCAGCAGCGCGTGGGGACTACCGAACTCCTACAATGAGCAGTTCTTC
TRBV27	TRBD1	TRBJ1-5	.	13	CASSRTGREPQHF	TGTGCCAGCAGTAGGACAGGGAGGGAGCCCCAGCATTTT
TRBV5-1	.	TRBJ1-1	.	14	CASRPDVSGTEAFF	TGCGCCAGCAGGCCCGACGTCAGTGGAACTGAAGCTTTCTTT
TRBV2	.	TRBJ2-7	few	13	CASKRSTSSEQYF	TGTGCCAGCAAACGAAGTACGTCGAGTGAGCAGTACTTC
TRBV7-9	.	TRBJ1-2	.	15	CASSLVTGTPYGYTF	TGTGCCAGCAGCTTAGTCACCGGGACACCCTATGGCTACACCTTC
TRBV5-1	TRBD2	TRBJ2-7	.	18	CASSFLPPAGTSDNEQYF	TGCGCCAGCAGCTTCCTCCCGCCCGCCGGGACTAGCGATAACGAGCAGTACTTC
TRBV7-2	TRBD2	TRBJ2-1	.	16	CASSQWRGENYNEQFF	TGTGCCAGCAGCCAGTGGCGGGGGGAAAACTACAATGAGCAGTTCTTC
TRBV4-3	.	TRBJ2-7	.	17	CASSQDHAPWQGDEQYF	TGCGCCAGCAGCCAAGATCATGCGCCCTGGCAGGGTGACGAGCAGTACTTC
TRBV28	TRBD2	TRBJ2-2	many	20	CASSLRARGLAGLVAGELFF	TGTGCCAGCAGTTTAAGGGCTCGGGGACTAGCGGGATTGGTGGCCGGGGAGCTGTTTTTT
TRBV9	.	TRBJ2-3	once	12	CASSVAADTQYF	TGTGCCAGCAGCGTAGCGGCGGATACGCAGTATTTT
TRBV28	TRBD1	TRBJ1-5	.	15	CASSYQTGGNQPQHF	TGTGCCAGCAGTTACCAGACAGGGGGAAATCAGCCCCAGCATTTT
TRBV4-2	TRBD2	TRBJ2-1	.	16	CASSPFTSGRADEQFF	TGTGCCAGCAGCCCATTTACTAGCGGGAGGGCCGATGAGCAGTTCTTC
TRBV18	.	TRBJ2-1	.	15	CASSPAGSSYNEQFF	TGTGCCAGCTCACCAGCGGGGAGCTCCTACAATGAGCAGTTCTTC
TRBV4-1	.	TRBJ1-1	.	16	CASSRRLRGQNTEAFF	TGCGCCAGCAGTCGTCGCCTCCGGGGTCAGAACACTGAAGCTTTCTTT
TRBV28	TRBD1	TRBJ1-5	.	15	CASRALTGSYQPQHF	TGTGCCAGCAGAGCCTTGACAGGGTCCTATCAGCCCCAGCATTTT
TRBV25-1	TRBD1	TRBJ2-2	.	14	CASGGQAFTGELFF	TGTGCCAGCGGGGGACAGGCGTTCACCGGGGAGCTGTTTTTT
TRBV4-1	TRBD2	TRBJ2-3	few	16	CASSQLGTSGPDTQYF	TGCGCCAGCAGCCAACTAGGGACTAGCGGCCCAGATACGCAGTATTTT